Listed below are T cell receptor beta chains from one sample, sequenced in a study of T-cell memory formation after mild COVID-19. TCRdb used MiXCR to reprocess the 5' RACE reads, holding one entry per CDR3 protein. Of roughly 550,000 distinct CDR3 sequences in the sample, approximately 20% are singletons; the top ten hold around 13%. The sequencing input was PBMCs or a T cell subset sorted from them (not recorded which). The source of these receptors is an adult woman who had mild COVID-19 (a few samples of this study predate the infection). Cell type and time point are not known. The CDR3 runs from the conserved cysteine through the conserved F or W. The D gene is left open where the match is weak. Some rows mark clone size as missing; the rest say once, few, many or name a class of expanded clone.

size,V,D,J,CDR3,DNA
few,TRBV7-2,TRBD1,TRBJ2-5,CASSRQGAQGAQYF,TGTGCCAGCAGCCGACAGGGGGCTCAGGGAGCCCAGTACTTC
-,TRBV4-3,-,TRBJ1-2,CASSPEDRRRSGYTF,TGCGCCAGCAGCCCGGAAGATAGGCGTAGGAGTGGCTACACCTTC
-,TRBV7-2,-,TRBJ1-2,CASSLALNSYGYTF,TGTGCCAGCAGCTTAGCGCTGAACAGCTATGGCTACACCTTC
-,TRBV18,-,TRBJ2-3,CASSPREDSDTQYF,TGTGCCAGCTCACCCCGGGAAGACTCAGATACGCAGTATTTT
few,TRBV27,-,TRBJ2-7,CASSWIGGDEQYF,TGTGCCAGCAGTTGGATAGGGGGAGACGAGCAGTACTTC
few,TRBV19,-,TRBJ2-5,CASRSSGTGKETQYF,TGTGCCAGTAGATCTTCCGGGACGGGAAAAGAGACCCAGTACTTC
once,TRBV6-1,TRBD2,TRBJ2-1,CASSDLPPGLRENEQFF,TGTGCCAGCAGTGACCTACCACCGGGACTACGAGAGAATGAGCAGTTCTTC
-,TRBV12-3/TRBV12-4,-,TRBJ1-1,CASSVAGEAFF,TGTGCCAGCAGTGTCGCGGGTGAAGCTTTCTTT
-,TRBV7-2,-,TRBJ1-3,CASSLPSSGNTIYF,TGTGCCAGCAGCCTACCGAGCTCTGGAAACACCATATATTTT
medium-sized,TRBV4-3,-,TRBJ2-7,CASSQVADFSYEQYF,TGCGCCAGCAGCCAAGTTGCGGATTTCTCCTACGAGCAGTACTTC
-,TRBV28,TRBD2,TRBJ2-3,CASSPSSGFTDTQYF,TGTGCCAGCAGTCCTTCTAGCGGGTTCACAGATACGCAGTATTTT
-,TRBV4-1,-,TRBJ1-1,CASSQVAREAFF,TGCGCCAGCAGCCAAGTTGCGAGGGAGGCTTTCTTT
few,TRBV25-1,TRBD1,TRBJ2-2,CASSDPGGYTGELFF,TGTGCCAGCAGTGACCCAGGGGGCTACACCGGGGAGCTGTTTTTT
few,TRBV7-9,TRBD1,TRBJ2-5,CASSPATGGQETQYF,TGTGCCAGCAGCCCGGCAACAGGGGGCCAAGAGACCCAGTACTTC
-,TRBV6-5,-,TRBJ2-1,CASSYLAESSYNEQFF,TGTGCCAGCAGTTATTTAGCGGAGAGCTCCTACAATGAGCAGTTCTTC
few,TRBV10-3,-,TRBJ1-5,CAISAGKGQPQHF,TGTGCCATCAGTGCTGGGAAGGGTCAGCCCCAGCATTTT
-,TRBV12-3/TRBV12-4,-,TRBJ2-1,CASSFSSNYEQFF,TGTGCCAGCAGTTTTAGTAGTAACTATGAGCAGTTCTTC
few,TRBV5-5,TRBD1,TRBJ1-1,CASSLTGVMNTEAFF,TGTGCCAGCAGCTTGACAGGGGTCATGAACACTGAAGCTTTCTTT
-,TRBV11-2,-,TRBJ2-7,CASSLSVYGYEQYF,TGTGCCAGCAGCTTATCAGTGTACGGGTACGAGCAGTACTTC
once,TRBV20-1,-,TRBJ1-2,CSAIQGIGDYGYTF,TGCAGTGCTATTCAGGGGATCGGGGACTATGGCTACACCTTC
-,TRBV5-1,-,TRBJ2-3,CASSSWDTTGGTQYF,TGCGCCAGCAGCTCCTGGGACACCACCGGGGGGACGCAGTATTTT
few,TRBV12-3/TRBV12-4,-,TRBJ2-1,CASISGRRSYNEQFF,TGTGCCAGCATCTCTGGCCGGCGCTCCTACAATGAGCAGTTCTTC
-,TRBV20-1,TRBD2,TRBJ2-1,CSAPPTSGINNEQFF,TGCAGTGCCCCCCCCACTAGCGGGATTAACAATGAGCAGTTCTTC
few,TRBV12-3/TRBV12-4,-,TRBJ1-2,CASSLFSANYGYTF,TGTGCCAGCAGTTTATTCTCGGCTAACTATGGCTACACCTTC
-,TRBV24-1,-,TRBJ2-2,CATSVGGQGHSGELFF,TGTGCCACCAGTGTTGGAGGCCAGGGCCATTCCGGGGAGCTGTTTTTT
few,TRBV13,TRBD1,TRBJ2-7,CASSVDRGSYEQYF,TGTGCCAGCAGCGTGGACAGGGGCTCCTACGAGCAGTACTTC
-,TRBV3-1,-,TRBJ2-7,CASSRTPQSQYYEQYF,TGTGCCAGCAGCCGGACTCCTCAGTCTCAGTACTACGAGCAGTACTTC
few,TRBV20-1,TRBD2,TRBJ2-1,CSARVRWTSGSNPYNEQFF,TGCAGTGCTAGAGTCCGTTGGACTAGCGGGAGTAACCCCTACAATGAGCAGTTCTTC
-,TRBV7-3,-,TRBJ2-3,CASSLEVPGPDTQYF,TGTGCCAGCAGCTTAGAGGTCCCCGGACCAGATACGCAGTATTTT
few,TRBV5-6,-,TRBJ2-7,CASSPTNSVYEQYF,TGTGCCAGCAGCCCCACCAACTCTGTTTACGAGCAGTACTTC
few,TRBV12-3/TRBV12-4,TRBD1,TRBJ2-1,CASSYRGRWGEQFF,TGTGCCAGCAGTTACAGGGGGCGATGGGGTGAGCAGTTCTTC
few,TRBV7-9,-,TRBJ2-1,CASSPPAGSRNSYNEQFF,TGTGCCAGCAGCCCCCCAGCAGGGTCCCGGAACTCCTACAATGAGCAGTTCTTC
-,TRBV12-3/TRBV12-4,-,TRBJ2-2,CASSFNSAGELFF,TGTGCCAGCAGTTTTAACTCCGCGGGGGAGCTGTTTTTT
-,TRBV2,-,TRBJ2-3,CASSDWEHTDTQYF,TGTGCCAGCAGTGATTGGGAGCACACAGATACGCAGTATTTT
-,TRBV7-8,-,TRBJ2-7,CASSPRRVFSEQYF,TGTGCCAGCAGTCCACGACGGGTCTTCTCCGAGCAGTACTTC
-,TRBV4-1,TRBD1,TRBJ1-1,CASSRDRTGWNTEAFF,TGCGCCAGCAGCCGAGATAGGACAGGTTGGAACACTGAAGCTTTCTTT
-,TRBV2,-,TRBJ2-6,CASPQRSGANVLTF,TGTGCCAGCCCTCAGAGATCTGGGGCCAACGTCCTGACTTTC
-,TRBV12-3/TRBV12-4,-,TRBJ1-2,CASSSNPPYGYTF,TGTGCCAGCAGTTCTAATCCTCCCTATGGCTACACCTTC
-,TRBV20-1,-,TRBJ2-5,CSARDSVRGMGTQYF,TGCAGTGCTAGAGATAGTGTCAGGGGTATGGGGACCCAGTACTTC
-,TRBV29-1,TRBD1,TRBJ2-1,CSVEEQGSSYNEQFF,TGCAGCGTTGAAGAACAGGGGAGCTCCTACAATGAGCAGTTCTTC
few,TRBV5-6,TRBD1,TRBJ2-3,CASSWRTGSTDTQYF,TGTGCCAGCAGCTGGAGGACAGGGAGCACAGATACGCAGTATTTT
-,TRBV10-3,-,TRBJ2-1,CAITGQVGNEQFF,TGTGCCATCACCGGGCAGGTTGGAAATGAGCAGTTCTTC
few,TRBV12-3/TRBV12-4,-,TRBJ1-2,CASSPALGQGRNYGYTF,TGTGCCAGCAGCCCTGCATTAGGGCAGGGGCGTAACTATGGCTACACCTTC
-,TRBV5-1,-,TRBJ2-7,CASSSGADPSSYEQYF,TGCGCCAGCAGCTCGGGAGCGGATCCGAGCTCCTACGAGCAGTACTTC
-,TRBV14,TRBD2,TRBJ2-1,CASSQEGDYYNEQFF,TGTGCCAGCAGCCAAGAGGGGGACTACTACAATGAGCAGTTCTTC
few,TRBV20-1,-,TRBJ2-2,CSARDIKRAGAGELFF,TGCAGTGCTAGAGATATAAAACGGGCAGGGGCCGGGGAGCTGTTTTTT
few,TRBV5-1,TRBD2,TRBJ2-7,CASSFGDAGLAGGGTYEQYF,TGCGCCAGCAGCTTCGGGGATGCAGGACTAGCGGGAGGCGGCACCTACGAGCAGTACTTC
-,TRBV20-1,-,TRBJ1-5,CSARDHRVGNQPQHF,TGCAGTGCTAGAGACCACAGGGTTGGCAATCAGCCCCAGCATTTT
few,TRBV15,-,TRBJ2-3,CATSRERQTDTQYF,TGTGCCACCAGCAGAGAGCGTCAGACAGATACGCAGTATTTT
few,TRBV29-1,TRBD1,TRBJ2-3,CSVGQGDDTQYF,TGCAGCGTTGGACAGGGTGATGATACGCAGTATTTT
-,TRBV7-9,TRBD1,TRBJ2-6,CASSRRQGAGANVLTF,TGTGCCAGCAGCCGGAGACAGGGGGCTGGGGCCAACGTCCTGACTTTC
-,TRBV7-9,-,TRBJ2-5,CASSLVLPKETQYF,TGTGCCAGCAGCTTAGTTTTACCGAAAGAGACCCAGTACTTC
few,TRBV5-1,TRBD1,TRBJ2-7,CASSLGTGDSYEQYF,TGCGCCAGCAGCTTGGGGACAGGGGACTCCTACGAGCAGTACTTC